This TCR beta chain comes out of a study of spatial heterogeneity in lung cancer. Study-level results: Tumor TCRs that were ubiquitous and expanded showed up in blood more at resection than follow-up.

This clonotype was seen a few times. Its antigen is still unknown. The time point denotes: sample taken at primary tumor resection. The donor population consisted of some 67 patients with untreated, early-stage non-small cell lung cancer. Whole RNA, isolated from tumor, nontumor lung or frozen PBMC, was sequenced without prior sorting. Carried by each TCR cDNA molecule was a unique molecular identifier. TCRdb recomputed calls from the 5' RACE reads with MiXCR, one row per CDR3 protein. Of fewer than 65,000 distinct CDR3 sequences in the sample, approximately 6.3% were seen once. The source was PBMCs, collected at surgery. The clonotype originates from a female donor with early-stage non-small cell lung cancer.

The CDR3 sequence is CASATGLTSGNTIYF. For the CDR3, the DNA is TGTGCCAGCGCCACGGGACTTACCTCTGGAAACACCATATATTTT. This rearrangement joins TRBV3-1 to TRBJ1-3; possible D gene TRBD1, 5 bases. The CDR3 extends over 15 amino acids. Germline V gives CDR1 LGHDT, CDR2 YNNKEL (reference sequence). The ends were cut back, 8 bases at V and 0 bases at J, with 14 bases in the middle.